Listed below are T cell receptor beta chains from one sample, sequenced in a study of T cells in Graves' hyperthyroidism and ophthalmopathy. TCRdb redid the calling of the multiplex PCR reads with MiXCR, one entry per CDR3 protein. The table has 550,000 to 700,000 distinct CDR3 sequences, 46% seen once. The sequenced sample consisted of peripheral blood or thyroid tissue (not recorded which). The receptors were sampled from an adult woman with Graves' disease, either hyperthyroidism or ophthalmopathy (not recorded which). The CDR3 runs from the conserved cysteine through the conserved F or W. D genes are given only for firm matches. Clone size is shown for a subset of rows, as once, few, many or a class of expanded clone.

D: NA; size: NA; V: TRBV7-9; length: 14; J: TRBJ2-7; CDR3: CASSLVGQAYEQYF; DNA: TGTGCCAGCAGCTTAGTAGGGCAAGCCTACGAGCAGTACTTC
D: TRBD1; size: NA; V: TRBV7-9; length: 15; J: TRBJ2-6; CDR3: CASSATGGGIYVLTF; DNA: TGTGCCAGCAGCGCCACAGGGGGCGGGATCTACGTCCTGACTTTC
D: NA; size: few; V: TRBV20-1; length: 16; J: TRBJ2-6; CDR3: CSARDQSGTGANVLTF; DNA: TGCAGTGCTAGAGATCAGTCGGGGACTGGGGCCAACGTCCTGACTTTC
D: TRBD1; size: NA; V: TRBV27; length: 14; J: TRBJ1-6; CDR3: CASSSIQGSPPLHF; DNA: TGTGCCAGCAGTTCCATACAGGGGAGTCCACCCCTCCACTTT
D: TRBD2; size: many; V: TRBV7-7; length: 14; J: TRBJ2-2; CDR3: CASSFGLAAGELFF; DNA: TGTGCTAGCAGCTTTGGGCTAGCGGCCGGGGAGCTGTTTTTT
D: TRBD1; size: many; V: TRBV6-2/TRBV6-3; length: 14; J: TRBJ1-5; CDR3: CASSYRGQWQPQHF; DNA: TGTGCCAGCAGTTACAGGGGACAGTGGCAGCCCCAGCATTTT
D: NA; size: many; V: TRBV29-1; length: 14; J: TRBJ1-2; CDR3: CSTLGRGKDYGYTF; DNA: TGCAGCACCCTAGGAAGGGGAAAGGATTATGGCTACACCTTC
D: NA; size: many; V: TRBV4-1; length: 18; J: TRBJ1-6; CDR3: CASSQRPRPRQDNSPLHF; DNA: TGCGCCAGCAGCCAACGTCCACGACCTCGGCAGGATAATTCACCCCTCCACTTT
D: TRBD1; size: few; V: TRBV3-1; length: 18; J: TRBJ1-1; CDR3: CASSPAPPDGTGFTEAFF; DNA: TGTGCCAGCAGCCCCGCCCCCCCCGACGGGACAGGGTTCACTGAAGCTTTCTTT
D: TRBD1; size: NA; V: TRBV5-1; length: 15; J: TRBJ1-1; CDR3: CASSLDRGRSTEAFF; DNA: TGCGCCAGCAGCTTGGACAGGGGGCGGAGCACTGAAGCTTTCTTT
D: NA; size: NA; V: TRBV5-1; length: 14; J: TRBJ2-5; CDR3: CASSAPSPEETQYF; DNA: TGCGCCAGCAGCGCCCCATCCCCCGAAGAGACCCAGTACTTC
D: TRBD1; size: NA; V: TRBV10-3; length: 13; J: TRBJ1-6; CDR3: CAISRQGISPLHF; DNA: TGTGCCATCAGCCGACAGGGAATTTCACCCCTCCACTTT
D: NA; size: NA; V: TRBV5-1; length: 13; J: TRBJ1-2; CDR3: CASSSSGDYGYTF; DNA: TGCGCCAGCAGCTCATCCGGAGACTATGGCTACACCTTC
D: NA; size: NA; V: TRBV4-1; length: 17; J: TRBJ1-1; CDR3: CASSQDVSGRGVFEAFF; DNA: TGCGCCAGCAGCCAAGACGTATCGGGCAGGGGAGTTTTTGAAGCTTTCTTT
D: NA; size: NA; V: TRBV12-3/TRBV12-4; length: 15; J: TRBJ1-4; CDR3: CASSWPGHSNEKLFF; DNA: TGTGCCAGCAGTTGGCCGGGACACTCTAATGAAAAACTGTTTTTT
D: NA; size: NA; V: TRBV5-6; length: 13; J: TRBJ2-7; CDR3: CASNKDGLYEQYF; DNA: TGTGCCAGCAACAAAGACGGGCTTTACGAGCAGTACTTC
D: TRBD1; size: NA; V: TRBV20-1; length: 14; J: TRBJ2-7; CDR3: CSAPDFDRGYEQYF; DNA: TGCAGTGCTCCCGACTTTGACAGGGGGTACGAGCAGTACTTC
D: NA; size: NA; V: TRBV5-1; length: 15; J: TRBJ2-5; CDR3: CASSQNSGRQETQYF; DNA: TGCGCCAGCAGCCAAAACTCGGGACGCCAAGAGACCCAGTACTTC
D: NA; size: NA; V: TRBV9; length: 16; J: TRBJ2-5; CDR3: CASSVGGRGRRETQYF; DNA: TGTGCCAGCAGCGTAGGAGGGAGGGGGAGAAGAGAGACCCAGTACTTC
D: NA; size: NA; V: TRBV12-3/TRBV12-4; length: 13; J: TRBJ2-7; CDR3: CASRLTETYEQYF; DNA: TGTGCCAGCAGGTTGACAGAGACCTACGAGCAGTACTTC
D: NA; size: many; V: TRBV2; length: 12; J: TRBJ1-1; CDR3: CASSEENTEAFF; DNA: TGTGCCAGCAGTGAAGAGAACACTGAAGCTTTCTTT
D: NA; size: NA; V: TRBV25-1; length: 14; J: TRBJ1-2; CDR3: CASSEYGRENGYTF; DNA: TGTGCCAGCAGTGAATATGGCAGGGAGAATGGCTACACCTTC
D: TRBD1; size: NA; V: TRBV7-3; length: 14; J: TRBJ1-2; CDR3: CASSFSGTGGGYTF; DNA: TGTGCCAGCAGCTTCTCCGGGACAGGGGGCGGCTACACCTTC
D: TRBD1; size: NA; V: TRBV6-5; length: 15; J: TRBJ1-2; CDR3: CAISATGMGNYGYTF; DNA: TGTGCCATCAGCGCGACAGGGATGGGGAACTATGGCTACACCTTC
D: NA; size: NA; V: TRBV11-2; length: 16; J: TRBJ2-7; CDR3: CASRTFHRAYYYEQYF; DNA: TGTGCCAGCAGGACGTTCCACAGGGCTTATTACTACGAGCAGTACTTC
D: TRBD1; size: many; V: TRBV7-9; length: 16; J: TRBJ1-2; CDR3: CASSFGQASANYGYTF; DNA: TGTGCCAGCAGCTTCGGACAGGCTTCAGCTAACTATGGCTACACCTTC
D: TRBD1; size: many; V: TRBV4-1; length: 15; J: TRBJ1-6; CDR3: CASSQVGQGRSPLHF; DNA: TGCGCCAGCAGCCAAGTCGGACAGGGAAGGTCACCCCTCCACTTT
D: NA; size: NA; V: TRBV28; length: 14; J: TRBJ1-3; CDR3: CASSPADPGNTIYF; DNA: TGTGCCAGTTCTCCGGCAGACCCTGGAAACACCATATATTTT
D: NA; size: NA; V: TRBV27; length: 14; J: TRBJ2-5; CDR3: CASTPGGSQETQYF; DNA: TGTGCCAGCACCCCGGGGGGCAGTCAAGAGACCCAGTACTTC
D: NA; size: few; V: TRBV7-2; length: 14; J: TRBJ1-1; CDR3: CASSLVPSNTEAFF; DNA: TGTGCCAGCAGCTTAGTGCCGTCGAACACTGAAGCTTTCTTT
D: TRBD1; size: NA; V: TRBV6-2/TRBV6-3; length: 14; J: TRBJ1-2; CDR3: CASSVSGGIEGYTF; DNA: TGTGCCAGCAGTGTGTCAGGGGGCATAGAGGGCTACACCTTC
D: TRBD2; size: NA; V: TRBV15; length: 23; J: TRBJ2-6; CDR3: CATSGAASPEGLAGVDGANVLTF; DNA: TGTGCCACCAGCGGAGCGGCAAGCCCGGAGGGACTAGCGGGAGTAGATGGGGCCAACGTCCTGACTTTC
D: NA; size: few; V: TRBV25-1; length: 16; J: TRBJ1-4; CDR3: CASSEFGGATNEKLFF; DNA: TGTGCCAGCAGTGAATTTGGGGGCGCAACTAATGAAAAACTGTTTTTT
D: TRBD2; size: NA; V: TRBV12-3/TRBV12-4; length: 15; J: TRBJ2-3; CDR3: CASSPTSGSTDTQYF; DNA: TGTGCCAGCAGTCCCACTAGCGGTAGCACAGATACGCAGTATTTT
D: TRBD2; size: NA; V: TRBV7-9; length: 16; J: TRBJ2-5; CDR3: CASQTPRAGPQETQYF; DNA: TGCGCCAGCCAGACCCCCCGAGCGGGACCCCAAGAGACCCAGTACTTC
D: NA; size: many; V: TRBV7-8; length: 14; J: TRBJ1-4; CDR3: CASSLVGADEKLFF; DNA: TGTGCCAGCAGCTTAGTAGGGGCTGATGAAAAACTGTTTTTT
D: NA; size: NA; V: TRBV20-1; length: 14; J: TRBJ2-5; CDR3: CSAQVAVVWGTQYF; DNA: TGCAGTGCTCAAGTAGCGGTGGTGTGGGGGACCCAGTACTTC
D: NA; size: many; V: TRBV10-3; length: 12; J: TRBJ1-6; CDR3: CATSTSNSPLHF; DNA: TGTGCCACCTCGACTTCTAATTCACCCCTCCACTTT
D: NA; size: NA; V: TRBV7-9; length: 15; J: TRBJ2-5; CDR3: CASSLVAGNTETQYF; DNA: TGTGCCAGCAGCTTGGTCGCAGGGAATACAGAGACCCAGTACTTC
D: TRBD1; size: NA; V: TRBV28; length: 14; J: TRBJ2-7; CDR3: CASSIARGRVEQYF; DNA: TGTGCCAGCAGCATTGCCAGGGGGCGGGTCGAGCAGTACTTC
D: NA; size: NA; V: TRBV19; length: 17; J: TRBJ1-1; CDR3: CASSASSGSRIDTEAFF; DNA: TGTGCCAGTAGCGCCAGCAGTGGGTCCAGAATCGACACTGAAGCTTTCTTT
D: NA; size: many; V: TRBV7-2; length: 13; J: TRBJ1-2; CDR3: CASSLGGALGYTF; DNA: TGTGCCAGCAGCTTAGGGGGGGCGCTTGGCTACACCTTC
D: TRBD1; size: NA; V: TRBV19; length: 14; J: TRBJ1-5; CDR3: CASSTTTGHQPQHF; DNA: TGTGCCAGTAGTACTACGACAGGGCATCAGCCCCAGCATTTT
D: NA; size: many; V: TRBV4-1; length: 17; J: TRBJ1-5; CDR3: CASSQGAIGGLDQPQHF; DNA: TGCGCCAGCAGCCAAGGGGCCATTGGGGGTCTGGATCAGCCCCAGCATTTT
D: NA; size: NA; V: TRBV29-1; length: 8; J: TRBJ1-2; CDR3: CSVRGYTF; DNA: TGCAGCGTACGCGGCTACACCTTC
D: NA; size: many; V: TRBV6-1; length: 17; J: TRBJ2-5; CDR3: CASSWRPPGQIQETQYF; DNA: TGTGCCAGCAGTTGGCGACCTCCGGGACAAATCCAAGAGACCCAGTACTTC